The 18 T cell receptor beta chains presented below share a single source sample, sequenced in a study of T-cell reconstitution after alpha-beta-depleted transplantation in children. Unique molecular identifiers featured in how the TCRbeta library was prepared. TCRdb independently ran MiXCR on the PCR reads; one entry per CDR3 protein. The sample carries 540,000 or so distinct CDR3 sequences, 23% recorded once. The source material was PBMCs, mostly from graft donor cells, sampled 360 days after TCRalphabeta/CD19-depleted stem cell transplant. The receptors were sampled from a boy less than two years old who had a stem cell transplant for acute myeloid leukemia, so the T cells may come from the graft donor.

The CDR3 bases are TGTGCCAGCAGTCTCTCCCCGGGACAACTAGACGAGCAGTACTTC. This translates into CASSLSPGQLDEQYF. The rearrangement links TRBV28 to TRBJ2-7; weak D call: TRBD1 (6 bases). The CDR3 has 15 amino acids. Germline V gene sequence: CDR1 MDHEN, CDR2 SYDVKM. Trimming left V 5 bases short and J 5 bases short, with 19 bases between.

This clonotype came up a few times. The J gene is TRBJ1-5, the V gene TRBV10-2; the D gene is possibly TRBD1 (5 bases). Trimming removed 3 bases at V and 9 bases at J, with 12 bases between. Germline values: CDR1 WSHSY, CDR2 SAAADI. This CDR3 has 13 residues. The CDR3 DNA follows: TGCGCCAGCAGTGAAACAGGCTCAGGGCCCCAGCATTTT. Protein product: CASSETGSGPQHF.

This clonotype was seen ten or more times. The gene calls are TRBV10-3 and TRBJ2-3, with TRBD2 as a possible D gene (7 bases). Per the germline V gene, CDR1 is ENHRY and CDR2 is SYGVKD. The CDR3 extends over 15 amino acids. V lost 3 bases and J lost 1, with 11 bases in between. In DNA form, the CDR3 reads TGTGCCATCAGTGACAACGGGGGGCGCACAGATACGCAGTATTTT. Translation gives CAISDNGGRTDTQYF.

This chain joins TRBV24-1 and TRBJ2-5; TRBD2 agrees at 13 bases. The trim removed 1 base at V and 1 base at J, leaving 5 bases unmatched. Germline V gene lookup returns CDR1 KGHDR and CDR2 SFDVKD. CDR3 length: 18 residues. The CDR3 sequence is CATSDFGRLAGGQETQYF. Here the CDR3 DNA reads TGTGCCACCAGTGATTTCGGGAGACTAGCGGGGGGCCAAGAGACCCAGTACTTC.

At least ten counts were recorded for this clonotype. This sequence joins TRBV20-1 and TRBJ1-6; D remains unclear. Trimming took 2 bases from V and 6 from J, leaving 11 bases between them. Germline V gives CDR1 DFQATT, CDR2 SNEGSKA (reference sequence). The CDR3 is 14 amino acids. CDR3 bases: TGCAGTGCTAGAAAGGGTAGCGTTAATTCACCCCTCCACTTT. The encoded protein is CSARKGSVNSPLHF.

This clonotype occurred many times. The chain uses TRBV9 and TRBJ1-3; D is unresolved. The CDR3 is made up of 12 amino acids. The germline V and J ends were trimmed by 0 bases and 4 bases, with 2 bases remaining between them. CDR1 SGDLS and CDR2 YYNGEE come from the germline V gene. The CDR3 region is CASSVEGNTIYF. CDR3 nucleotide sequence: TGTGCCAGCAGCGTAGAGGGAAACACCATATATTTT. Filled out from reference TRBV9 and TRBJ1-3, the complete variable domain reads DSGVTQTPKHLITATGQRVTLRCSPRSGDLSVYWYQQSLDQGLQFLIQYYNGEERAKGNILERFSAQQFPDLHSELNLSSLELGDSALYFCASSVEGNTIYFGEGSWLTVV.

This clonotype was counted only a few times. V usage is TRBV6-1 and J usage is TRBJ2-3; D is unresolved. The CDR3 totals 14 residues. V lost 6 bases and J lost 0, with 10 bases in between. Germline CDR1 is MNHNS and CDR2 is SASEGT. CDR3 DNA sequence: TGTGCCAGCAGAAGCCGGCCAAGCACAGATACGCAGTATTTT. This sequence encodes CASRSRPSTDTQYF.

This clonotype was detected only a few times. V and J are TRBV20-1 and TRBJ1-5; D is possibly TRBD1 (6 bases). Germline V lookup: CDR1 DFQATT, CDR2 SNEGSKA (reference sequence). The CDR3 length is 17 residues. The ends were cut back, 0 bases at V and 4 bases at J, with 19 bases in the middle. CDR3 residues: CSARENQGTPPNQPQHF. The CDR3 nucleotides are TGCAGTGCTAGAGAGAACCAAGGGACACCACCGAATCAGCCCCAGCATTTT.

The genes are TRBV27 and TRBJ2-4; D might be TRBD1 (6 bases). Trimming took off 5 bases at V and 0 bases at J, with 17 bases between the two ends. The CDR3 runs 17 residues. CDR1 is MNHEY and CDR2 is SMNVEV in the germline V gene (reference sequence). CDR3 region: CASSESRDILAKNIQYF. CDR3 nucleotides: TGTGCCAGCAGTGAATCCCGGGACATACTAGCCAAAAACATTCAGTACTTC.

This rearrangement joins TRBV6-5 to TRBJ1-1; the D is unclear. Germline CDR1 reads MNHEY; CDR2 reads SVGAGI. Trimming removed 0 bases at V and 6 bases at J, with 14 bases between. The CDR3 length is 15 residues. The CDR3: CASSYSKLVFSEAFF. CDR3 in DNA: TGTGCCAGCAGTTACTCGAAGTTGGTTTTCTCTGAAGCTTTCTTT.

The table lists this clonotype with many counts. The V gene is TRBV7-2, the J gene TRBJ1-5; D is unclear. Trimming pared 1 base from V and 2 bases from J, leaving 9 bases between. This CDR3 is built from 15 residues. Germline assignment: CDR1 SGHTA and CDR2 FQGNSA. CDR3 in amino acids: CASSLDSGGNQPQHF. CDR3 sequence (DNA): TGTGCCAGCAGCTTAGATTCGGGCGGCAATCAGCCCCAGCATTTT.

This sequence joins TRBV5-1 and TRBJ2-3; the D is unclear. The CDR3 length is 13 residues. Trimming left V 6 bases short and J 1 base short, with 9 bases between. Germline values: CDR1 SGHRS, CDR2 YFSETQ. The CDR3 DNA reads TGCGCCAGCAAGGTCAGCGGCACAGATACGCAGTATTTT. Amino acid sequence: CASKVSGTDTQYF.

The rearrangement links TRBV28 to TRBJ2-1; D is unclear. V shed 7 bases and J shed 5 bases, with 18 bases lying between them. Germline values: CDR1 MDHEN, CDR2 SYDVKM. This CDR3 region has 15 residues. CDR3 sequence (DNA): TGTGCCAGCAAAACCGGTCGGGTAACCCACAATGAGCAGTTCTTC. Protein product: CASKTGRVTHNEQFF. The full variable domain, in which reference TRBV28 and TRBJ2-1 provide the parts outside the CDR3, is DVKVTQSSRYLVKRTGEKVFLECVQDMDHENMFWYRQDPGLGLRLIYFSYDVKMKEKGDIPEGYSVSREKKERFSLILESASTNQTSMYLCASKTGRVTHNEQFFGPGTRLTVL.

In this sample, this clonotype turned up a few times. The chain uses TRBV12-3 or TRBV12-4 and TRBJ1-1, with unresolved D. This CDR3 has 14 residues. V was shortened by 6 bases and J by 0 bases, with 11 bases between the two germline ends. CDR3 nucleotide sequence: TGTGCCAGCAGCCCCGTCGCCGTGAACACTGAAGCTTTCTTT. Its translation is CASSPVAVNTEAFF.

CDR3 nucleotides: TGTGCCAGCAGCATGGCAGCCGGTGCCTACGAGCAGTACGTC. Encoded protein: CASSMAAGAYEQYV. V is TRBV21-1 and J is TRBJ2-7. TRBV21-1 is designated a pseudogene. CDR3 length: 14 residues.

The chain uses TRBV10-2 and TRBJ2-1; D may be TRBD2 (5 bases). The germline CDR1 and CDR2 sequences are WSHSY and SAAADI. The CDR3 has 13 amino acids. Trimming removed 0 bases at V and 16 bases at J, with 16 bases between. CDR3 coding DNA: TGCGCCAGCAGTGAGTCGGGAGTGGCCCCGGGCTTCTTC. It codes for CASSESGVAPGFF.

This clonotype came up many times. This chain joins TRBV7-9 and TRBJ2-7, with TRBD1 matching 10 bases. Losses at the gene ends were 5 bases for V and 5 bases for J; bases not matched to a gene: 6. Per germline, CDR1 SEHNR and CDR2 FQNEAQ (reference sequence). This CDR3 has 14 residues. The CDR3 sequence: CASSAGQGVHEQYF. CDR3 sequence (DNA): TGTGCCAGCAGCGCCGGACAGGGGGTCCACGAGCAGTACTTC.

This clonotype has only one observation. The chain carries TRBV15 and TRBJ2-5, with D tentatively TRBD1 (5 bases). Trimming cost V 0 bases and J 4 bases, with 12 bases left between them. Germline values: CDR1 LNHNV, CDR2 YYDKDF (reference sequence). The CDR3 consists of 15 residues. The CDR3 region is CATSRDLEGAETQYF. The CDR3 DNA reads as TGTGCCACCAGCAGAGATCTGGAAGGGGCAGAGACCCAGTACTTC.